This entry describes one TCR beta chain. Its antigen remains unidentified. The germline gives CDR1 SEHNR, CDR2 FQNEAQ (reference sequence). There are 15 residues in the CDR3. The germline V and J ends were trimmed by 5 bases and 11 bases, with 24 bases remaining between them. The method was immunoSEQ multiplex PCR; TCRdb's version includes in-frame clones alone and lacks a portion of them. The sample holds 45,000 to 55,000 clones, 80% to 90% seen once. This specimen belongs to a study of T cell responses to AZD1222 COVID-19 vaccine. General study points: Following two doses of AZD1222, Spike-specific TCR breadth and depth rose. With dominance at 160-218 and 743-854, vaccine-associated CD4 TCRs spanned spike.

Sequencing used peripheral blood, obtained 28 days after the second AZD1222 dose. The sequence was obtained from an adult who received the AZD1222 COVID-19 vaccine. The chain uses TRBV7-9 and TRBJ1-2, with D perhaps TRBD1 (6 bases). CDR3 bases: TGTGCCAGCAGCCCTTCCGGGGGCAGGTGGTTTTCTTACACCTTC. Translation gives CASSPSGGRWFSYTF.